These T cell receptor beta chains were read from a single sample in a study of breast tumors, draining lymph nodes, adjacent tissues. Each CDR3 protein is one row after TCRdb ran MiXCR on the multiplex PCR reads. The table has 180,000 or so distinct CDR3 sequences, roughly 29% seen once. Sequencing input: axillary lymph node tissue. The receptors here all came from a female donor with breast cancer. Some clones in this sample may be carry-over from other donors' samples. CDR3s include the opening cysteine and the closing phenylalanine or tryptophan. Each record gives: clone size, V gene, J gene, D gene, CDR3 protein, CDR3 DNA. D genes are given only for firm matches. Not every row has a clone size; where given, it reads once, few, many or a size class.

size: few; V: TRBV6-1; J: TRBJ2-4; D: TRBD2; CDR3: CASSPGLAGNYLAKNIQYF; DNA: TGTGCCAGCAGCCCGGGACTAGCGGGGAACTATTTAGCCAAAAACATTCAGTACTTC
size: many; V: TRBV19; J: TRBJ2-1; D: TRBD2; CDR3: CASSILAGAGDEQFF; DNA: TGTGCCAGTAGTATTCTAGCGGGAGCGGGGGATGAGCAGTTCTTC
size: many; V: TRBV7-2; J: TRBJ2-1; D: -; CDR3: CASSLGSATYNEQFF; DNA: TGTGCCAGCAGCTTAGGGAGCGCCACCTACAATGAGCAGTTCTTC
size: -; V: TRBV6-6; J: TRBJ1-6; D: -; CDR3: CASSPADPPLHF; DNA: TGTGCCAGCAGTCCGGCGGATCCACCCCTCCACTTT
size: -; V: TRBV20-1; J: TRBJ1-2; D: -; CDR3: CSASKNRGSGYTF; DNA: TGCAGTGCTAGTAAGAACCGGGGAAGTGGCTACACCTTC
size: -; V: TRBV25-1; J: TRBJ1-4; D: -; CDR3: CASRDGSTNGKLFF; DNA: TGTGCCTCAAGGGACGGCTCAACTAATGGTAAACTGTTTTTT
size: -; V: TRBV20-1; J: TRBJ1-2; D: -; CDR3: CSASIDGTRDGYTF; DNA: TGCAGTGCTAGCATAGACGGGACTAGGGATGGCTACACCTTC
size: many; V: TRBV6-2/TRBV6-3; J: TRBJ2-3; D: -; CDR3: CASRGSSTDTQYF; DNA: TGTGCCAGCAGGGGTTCTAGCACAGATACGCAGTATTTT
size: many; V: TRBV19; J: TRBJ2-5; D: TRBD2; CDR3: CASSPGTSGGARETQYF; DNA: TGTGCCAGTAGCCCCGGGACTAGCGGGGGGGCCCGTGAGACCCAGTACTTC
size: many; V: TRBV15; J: TRBJ2-5; D: -; CDR3: CATSRVRGWQGIEETQYF; DNA: TGTGCCACCAGCAGAGTGAGGGGGTGGCAGGGGATCGAGGAGACCCAGTACTTC
size: many; V: TRBV20-1; J: TRBJ1-2; D: TRBD1; CDR3: CSATGQGAGNYGYTF; DNA: TGCAGTGCTACCGGACAGGGGGCCGGGAACTATGGCTACACCTTC
size: many; V: TRBV20-1; J: TRBJ1-2; D: -; CDR3: CSAPEGGYTF; DNA: TGCAGTGCTCCAGAAGGGGGCTACACCTTC
size: many; V: TRBV4-3; J: TRBJ1-2; D: -; CDR3: CASSQEILGEGGYGYTF; DNA: TGCGCCAGCAGCCAAGAAATTTTGGGGGAGGGCGGCTATGGCTACACCTTC
size: -; V: TRBV28; J: TRBJ2-3; D: -; CDR3: CASRWGAPGDTQYF; DNA: TGTGCCAGCAGGTGGGGAGCGCCGGGAGATACGCAGTATTTT
size: many; V: TRBV7-9; J: TRBJ2-2; D: -; CDR3: CASSLEGDTGELFF; DNA: TGTGCCAGCAGCTTAGAGGGGGACACCGGGGAGCTGTTTTTT
size: many; V: TRBV19; J: TRBJ2-1; D: -; CDR3: CASSISGYSYNEQFF; DNA: TGTGCCAGTAGTATCAGCGGCTACTCCTACAATGAGCAGTTCTTC
size: few; V: TRBV6-2/TRBV6-3; J: TRBJ2-7; D: -; CDR3: CASSYMPERSSYEQYF; DNA: TGTGCCAGCAGTTACATGCCGGAGAGGAGCTCCTACGAGCAGTACTTC
size: many; V: TRBV6-1; J: TRBJ2-1; D: -; CDR3: CASSEVGSNEQFF; DNA: TGTGCCAGCAGTGAGGTCGGCAGCAATGAGCAGTTCTTC
size: many; V: TRBV18; J: TRBJ1-5; D: -; CDR3: CASSHSNQPQHF; DNA: TGTGCCAGCTCCCACAGCAATCAGCCCCAGCATTTT
size: many; V: TRBV6-6; J: TRBJ2-2; D: TRBD2; CDR3: CASKVQGLAGAGELFF; DNA: TGTGCCAGCAAAGTACAGGGACTAGCGGGAGCCGGGGAGCTGTTTTTT
size: -; V: TRBV6-5; J: TRBJ2-5; D: TRBD2; CDR3: CASTLAGAETQYF; DNA: TGTGCCAGCACCCTAGCGGGGGCAGAGACCCAGTACTTC
size: many; V: TRBV6-6; J: TRBJ2-5; D: -; CDR3: CASRWGGKETQYF; DNA: TGTGCCAGCAGATGGGGCGGGAAAGAGACCCAGTACTTC
size: once; V: TRBV7-2; J: TRBJ2-1; D: TRBD1; CDR3: CASSLGVRTGEQFF; DNA: TGTGCCAGCAGCTTAGGGGTGAGGACAGGTGAGCAGTTCTTC
size: many; V: TRBV6-4; J: TRBJ2-1; D: TRBD2; CDR3: CASSDSLAGVYNEQFF; DNA: TGTGCCAGCAGTGACTCCCTAGCGGGGGTCTACAATGAGCAGTTCTTC
size: many; V: TRBV4-3; J: TRBJ2-3; D: TRBD2; CDR3: CASSQDGLGLAGADTQYF; DNA: TGCGCCAGCAGCCAAGACGGCCTGGGACTAGCGGGCGCAGATACGCAGTATTTT
size: many; V: TRBV4-1; J: TRBJ2-6; D: -; CDR3: CASSPKGGAGWSGANVLTF; DNA: TGCGCCAGCAGCCCGAAGGGGGGCGCCGGTTGGTCTGGGGCCAACGTCCTGACTTTC
size: many; V: TRBV20-1; J: TRBJ2-5; D: -; CDR3: CSARVGTHGARTQYF; DNA: TGCAGTGCTAGAGTCGGGACTCACGGAGCTCGCACCCAGTACTTC
size: -; V: TRBV7-9; J: TRBJ2-5; D: TRBD2; CDR3: CASSSPGGRETQYF; DNA: TGTGCCAGCAGCTCCCCGGGGGGGCGGGAGACCCAGTACTTC
size: many; V: TRBV18; J: TRBJ2-7; D: TRBD1; CDR3: CASSRDSWYEQYF; DNA: TGTGCCAGCTCACGGGACAGTTGGTACGAGCAGTACTTC
size: many; V: TRBV29-1; J: TRBJ2-7; D: TRBD2; CDR3: CSVGLAVSREQYF; DNA: TGCAGCGTGGGACTAGCGGTCTCCCGGGAGCAGTACTTC
size: -; V: TRBV5-5; J: TRBJ1-2; D: TRBD1; CDR3: CVSSLVQGHDYGYTF; DNA: TGTGTCAGCAGCTTGGTACAGGGGCACGACTATGGCTACACCTTC
size: -; V: TRBV3-1; J: TRBJ2-4; D: TRBD2; CDR3: CASSRLGTTAKNIQYF; DNA: TGTGCCAGCAGCCGTCTAGGGACTACAGCCAAAAACATTCAGTACTTC
size: few; V: TRBV5-1; J: TRBJ2-1; D: TRBD2; CDR3: CASSFLAGGNYNEQFF; DNA: TGCGCCAGCAGCTTCCTAGCGGGAGGAAACTACAATGAGCAGTTCTTC
size: many; V: TRBV20-1; J: TRBJ2-7; D: -; CDR3: CSARVARGLNEQYF; DNA: TGCAGTGCTAGAGTGGCCAGAGGCCTGAACGAGCAGTACTTC
size: once; V: TRBV6-1; J: TRBJ1-6; D: TRBD1; CDR3: CASMIGGQLNSPLHF; DNA: TGTGCCAGTATGATCGGGGGACAGCTTAATTCACCCCTCCACTTT
size: -; V: TRBV2; J: TRBJ2-3; D: TRBD2; CDR3: CASSSSGAYNEQYF; DNA: TGTGCCAGCAGCTCTAGCGGAGCTTACAATGAGCAGTATTTT
size: many; V: TRBV5-1; J: TRBJ2-1; D: -; CDR3: CASRRDPVSYNEQFF; DNA: TGCGCCAGCAGGCGGGACCCCGTCTCCTACAATGAGCAGTTCTTC
size: -; V: TRBV3-1; J: TRBJ1-1; D: TRBD1; CDR3: CASSLWDRRNTEAFF; DNA: TGTGCCAGCAGCCTTTGGGACAGGAGGAACACTGAAGCTTTCTTT
size: once; V: TRBV6-5; J: TRBJ2-3; D: TRBD1; CDR3: CASSPQGVSTDTQYF; DNA: TGTGCCAGTAGCCCCCAGGGGGTTAGCACAGATACGCAGTATTTT
size: -; V: TRBV20-1; J: TRBJ1-2; D: TRBD1; CDR3: CSADRASYGYTF; DNA: TGCAGTGCTGACAGGGCGTCCTATGGCTACACCTTC
size: many; V: TRBV20-1; J: TRBJ1-3; D: -; CDR3: CSARDGKSRGSGNTIYF; DNA: TGCAGTGCTAGAGATGGAAAGAGTCGGGGCTCTGGAAACACCATATATTTT
size: many; V: TRBV20-1; J: TRBJ2-7; D: -; CDR3: CSAPKSRERSYEQYF; DNA: TGCAGTGCTCCAAAGAGCAGGGAACGGTCCTACGAGCAGTACTTC
size: many; V: TRBV15; J: TRBJ1-3; D: -; CDR3: CATSRGPTALSGNTIYF; DNA: TGTGCCACCAGCCGAGGGCCCACCGCTCTCTCTGGAAACACCATATATTTT
size: -; V: TRBV6-1; J: TRBJ2-5; D: TRBD1; CDR3: CASSQRTGGRETQYF; DNA: TGTGCCAGCAGTCAACGGACAGGGGGCCGTGAGACCCAGTACTTC
size: many; V: TRBV20-1; J: TRBJ2-7; D: -; CDR3: CSARARQALYGEQYF; DNA: TGCAGTGCTAGAGCCCGACAGGCTCTGTATGGAGAGCAGTACTTC
size: many; V: TRBV11-2; J: TRBJ2-1; D: TRBD2; CDR3: CASSLLTSGGGRQFF; DNA: TGTGCCAGCAGCCTGCTGACTAGCGGGGGGGGGCGGCAGTTCTTC
size: many; V: TRBV29-1; J: TRBJ2-2; D: -; CDR3: CSVVFPIRSGPRELFF; DNA: TGCAGCGTTGTATTTCCCATACGTTCCGGCCCGCGAGAGCTGTTTTTT
size: many; V: TRBV7-2; J: TRBJ1-4; D: -; CDR3: CASSLEVRSNEKLFF; DNA: TGTGCCAGCAGCTTAGAGGTCAGATCTAATGAAAAACTGTTTTTT
size: -; V: TRBV5-4; J: TRBJ2-4; D: TRBD2; CDR3: CASSPGTTGGGPGTKNIQYF; DNA: TGTGCCAGCAGCCCGGGGACTACCGGGGGGGGGCCGGGGACCAAAAACATTCAGTACTTC
size: many; V: TRBV7-3; J: TRBJ2-2; D: -; CDR3: CASSLNKGYTGELFF; DNA: TGTGCCAGCAGCTTAAATAAGGGATACACCGGGGAGCTGTTTTTT
size: many; V: TRBV6-5; J: TRBJ2-1; D: -; CDR3: CASSPRDMRDNEQFF; DNA: TGTGCCAGCAGCCCCCGTGATATGAGGGACAATGAGCAGTTCTTC
size: few; V: TRBV28; J: TRBJ1-1; D: -; CDR3: CASSLRGRSNTEAFF; DNA: TGTGCCAGCAGTTTGAGGGGCAGGTCGAACACTGAAGCTTTCTTT
size: -; V: TRBV9; J: TRBJ1-4; D: -; CDR3: CASKLRLVLTNETLFF; DNA: TGTGCCAGCAAGCTGCGATTGGTTCTGACTAATGAAACACTGTTTTTT